Listed below are T cell receptor beta chains from one sample, sequenced in a study of graft-versus-host responses after intestinal transplantation. TCRdb keeps only in-frame clones here, not all; method: immunoSEQ multiplex PCR. Among tens of thousands of clones, about nine tenths were seen once, and the ten largest hold 6.5% to 8%. Here the sequenced sample was bone marrow, taken 700 to 850 days after intestinal transplantation. These receptors originate from a human patient who received an intestinal transplant, so some T cells may come from the graft donor. The CDR3 runs from the conserved cysteine through the conserved F or W. The order of the fields is clone size, V gene, J gene, D gene, CDR3 protein, CDR3 DNA. A D gene is named only where the DNA matches it firmly. A clone size is listed for some rows: how often the clone was seen (once, few, many), or a class if it is expanded.

>-|TRBV28|TRBJ1-5|TRBD1
CASSLRGTVNQPQHF
TGTGCCAGCAGTTTAAGGGGGACAGTAAATCAGCCCCAGCATTTT
>-|TRBV10-2|TRBJ1-1|-
CASSERAPTRRGGEAFF
TGCGCCAGCAGTGAGCGGGCTCCCACGCGCAGGGGCGGTGAAGCTTTCTTT
>-|TRBV4-1|TRBJ2-7|-
CASSQDFRDISYEQYF
TGCGCCAGCAGCCAAGATTTCCGGGACATCTCCTACGAGCAGTACTTC
>-|TRBV6-6|TRBJ2-4|-
CASSYSRTRGNIQYF
TGTGCCAGCAGTTACTCGCGGACCCGGGGAAACATTCAGTACTTC
>-|TRBV4-1|TRBJ1-2|-
CASSQGPRGYGYTF
TGCGCCAGCAGCCAGGGGCCCCGGGGGTATGGCTACACCTTC
>once|TRBV7-3|TRBJ2-3|-
CASSSWSGDTQYF
TGTGCCAGCAGCTCCTGGTCTGGAGATACGCAGTATTTT
>once|TRBV2|TRBJ1-5|TRBD1
CASRTGYGQPQHF
TGTGCCAGCAGGACAGGGTACGGTCAGCCCCAGCATTTT
>-|TRBV10-2|TRBJ1-5|-
CASSEGVNQPQHF
TGCGCCAGCAGTGAGGGGGTAAATCAGCCCCAGCATTTT
>-|TRBV4-1|TRBJ1-4|TRBD1
CASTVPNTGGDEKLFF
TGCGCCAGCACGGTCCCGAACACAGGGGGAGATGAAAAACTGTTTTTT
>-|TRBV4-1|TRBJ1-2|-
CASSQSGTSYGYTF
TGCGCCAGCAGCCAAAGCGGGACCAGCTATGGCTACACCTTC
>-|TRBV15|TRBJ2-7|TRBD2
CATSRDLRGYEQYF
TGTGCCACCAGCAGAGATTTGCGGGGGTACGAGCAGTACTTC
>-|TRBV4-1|TRBJ1-1|-
CASSQAGGNTEAFF
TGCGCCAGCAGCCAAGCCGGCGGGAACACTGAAGCTTTCTTT
>-|TRBV28|TRBJ2-7|-
CASSFVSVYEQYF
TGTGCCAGCAGTTTCGTCTCCGTCTACGAGCAGTACTTC
>-|TRBV6-5|TRBJ1-2|-
CASSEGDGYTF
TGTGCCAGCAGTGAAGGGGACGGCTACACCTTC
>-|TRBV6-5|TRBJ2-7|-
CASSYSAQAYEQYF
TGTGCCAGCAGTTACTCGGCGCAGGCCTACGAGCAGTACTTC
>-|TRBV25-1|TRBJ2-7|-
CASSDDRYEQYF
TGTGCCAGCAGTGATGACAGATACGAGCAGTACTTC
>-|TRBV7-9|TRBJ2-1|TRBD1
CASSLRDRDYNEQFF
TGTGCCAGCAGCTTACGGGACAGGGACTACAATGAGCAGTTCTTC
>-|TRBV7-9|TRBJ2-2|-
CASSENKRSNTGELFF
TGTGCCAGCAGCGAGAACAAGCGGTCGAACACCGGGGAGCTGTTTTTT
>-|TRBV6-6|TRBJ1-6|TRBD1
CASRGTGGPLHF
TGTGCCAGCAGGGGGACAGGGGGCCCCCTCCACTTT
>-|TRBV6-5|TRBJ1-2|TRBD1
CASSYSGTAYGYTF
TGTGCCAGCAGTTACTCCGGGACAGCCTATGGCTACACCTTC
>-|TRBV2|TRBJ1-2|-
CASSAYLGYTF
TGTGCCAGCAGTGCATACCTAGGCTACACCTTC
>-|TRBV9|TRBJ2-5|-
CASSGDIQETQYF
TGTGCCAGCAGCGGGGACATCCAAGAGACCCAGTACTTC
>-|TRBV30|TRBJ2-3|-
CAWSAQGFGTQYF
TGTGCCTGGAGCGCTCAGGGGTTCGGTACGCAGTATTTT
>-|TRBV11-3|TRBJ2-1|TRBD2
CASSKGTSGVAEQFF
TGTGCCAGCAGCAAAGGGACTAGCGGGGTTGCTGAGCAGTTCTTC
>-|TRBV5-4|TRBJ1-1|TRBD1
CATWTGEYTEAFF
TGTGCCACGTGGACAGGAGAGTACACTGAAGCTTTCTTT
>once|TRBV10-1|TRBJ1-1|-
CASSEDRNTEAFF
TGCGCCAGCAGTGAGGACAGGAACACTGAAGCTTTCTTT
>-|TRBV6-5|TRBJ1-1|-
CASSYLSSLTEAFF
TGTGCCAGCAGTTATCTTTCTAGCCTAACAGAAGCTTTCTTT
>-|TRBV11-2|TRBJ2-2|-
CASSLEVSGELFF
TGTGCCAGCAGCTTAGAAGTTTCCGGGGAGCTGTTTTTT
>-|TRBV5-1|TRBJ2-4|-
CASSPSGRFQYF
TGCGCCAGCAGCCCCTCCGGCAGATTTCAGTACTTC
>-|TRBV2|TRBJ2-7|-
CASSEPDNYEQYF
TGTGCCAGCAGTGAACCCGACAACTACGAGCAGTACTTC
>-|TRBV19|TRBJ1-3|-
CASNGLGSGNTIYF
TGTGCCAGTAATGGTCTCGGTTCTGGAAACACCATATATTTT
>-|TRBV18|TRBJ1-1|TRBD1
CASSPDRVEAFF
TGTGCCAGCTCACCTGACAGGGTCGAAGCTTTCTTT
>-|TRBV9|TRBJ2-6|-
CASSGNPSGANVLTF
TGTGCCAGCAGCGGGAACCCCTCTGGGGCCAACGTCCTGACTTTC
>-|TRBV6-1|TRBJ2-7|-
CASNSPRSYEQYF
TGTGCCAGCAACTCCCCGCGGTCCTACGAGCAGTACTTC
>-|TRBV27|TRBJ2-2|-
CASGLYTGELFF
TGTGCCAGTGGACTATACACCGGGGAGCTGTTTTTT
>-|TRBV7-3|TRBJ2-7|TRBD2
CASSFGTSGRPAYEQYF
TGTGCCAGCAGCTTTGGGACTAGCGGGAGGCCCGCCTACGAGCAGTACTTC
>-|TRBV28|TRBJ2-1|-
CASSPAGSYNEQFF
TGTGCCAGCAGTCCGGCGGGCTCCTACAATGAGCAGTTCTTC